One and the same sample provided the 3 T cell receptor beta chains below, sequenced in a study of blood T cell repertoires in COVID-19. TCRdb's copy holds only in-frame clones and misses some; the assay was immunoSEQ multiplex PCR. The sample shows 130,000 to 150,000 clones, just under 85% of them seen only once. The sample was peripheral blood. The receptors were sampled from a woman at least 80 years old with acute or convalescent COVID-19.

This chain links TRBV5-4 with TRBJ2-1; 10 positions agree with TRBD2. V gave up 4 bases and J gave up 8 bases; unmatched junction bases: 9. CDR1 SGHNT and CDR2 YYREEE come from the germline V gene (reference sequence). The CDR3 consists of 15 residues. The CDR3 reads CASSPGLAGVDEQFF. CDR3 sequence (DNA): TGTGCCAGCAGCCCTGGGCTAGCGGGGGTGGATGAGCAGTTCTTC.

V usage is TRBV9 and J usage is TRBJ1-1; D ambiguous. V lost 0 bases, J lost 10 bases, and 13 bases lay in between. Germline V lookup: CDR1 SGDLS, CDR2 YYNGEE. The CDR3 sequence is 13 residues long. In DNA, the CDR3 is TGTGCCAGCAGCGTAGAAAGTCGAGGAGGAGCTTTCTTT. This codes for CASSVESRGGAFF.

The chain employs TRBV4-1 and TRBJ1-1, with D possibly being TRBD1 (5 bases). Trimming cost V 1 base and J 5 bases, with 17 bases left between them. Germline V gene sequence: CDR1 MGHRA, CDR2 YSYEKL. The CDR3 length is 16 residues. The CDR3, as DNA: TGCGCCAGCAGCCAAGCCACAGGTACACGAAAAACTGAAGCTTTCTTT. Its protein product is CASSQATGTRKTEAFF.